A selection of T cell receptor beta chains follows, all from one sample in a study of PD-1 and CTLA-4 blockade in melanoma. Data came from immunoSEQ multiplex PCR; TCRdb stores just in-frame clones and leaves some out. In the table there are 15,000 to 20,000 clones, roughly two thirds of which are singletons. Specimen: CD8+ T cells from peripheral blood, collected before anti-PD-1 treatment. These receptors were taken from a human donor with melanoma. CDR3s include the opening cysteine and the closing phenylalanine or tryptophan. The order of the fields is clone size, V gene, D gene, CDR3 protein. D genes are given only for firm matches. A row's size may be missing; if present it is once, few, many or a size class.

NA,TRBV5-1,NA,CASTLTGELFF
NA,TRBV9,TRBD1,CASSAGTGYNQPQHF
NA,TRBV7-9,NA,CASSFRGSDTEAFF
NA,TRBV10-2,TRBD1,CASSESTGGTYEQYF
NA,TRBV12-3/TRBV12-4,TRBD1,CASSWGQYYGYTF
NA,TRBV4-1,TRBD2,CASSLGLVDEQFF
few,TRBV19,TRBD1,CASSIDDRTGGLDEQYF
NA,TRBV9,NA,CASSVMPSEKLFF
NA,TRBV7-9,NA,CASSLAGGRGYTF
NA,TRBV19,TRBD1,CASSSTGISNQPQHF
NA,TRBV5-1,TRBD1,CASSLGNRGNTEAFF
NA,TRBV5-1,NA,CASSREHRFDNEQFF
medium-sized,TRBV6-1,NA,CASSERLEAFF
NA,TRBV18,NA,CASSRDGTLGEQYF
NA,TRBV10-1,NA,CASSEGSGYEQYF
few,TRBV11-3,NA,CASSLGGVQYF
once,TRBV11-2,TRBD1,CASSPGTGSYEQYF
medium-sized,TRBV5-1,NA,CASSPGIGYEQYF
NA,TRBV5-8,TRBD1,CASSKKKTGEETQYF
NA,TRBV11-3,NA,CASSLASNQPQHF
NA,TRBV4-2,NA,CASSQEEGGGLMNTEAFF
NA,TRBV7-2,NA,CASSLAQGYYEQYF
NA,TRBV28,NA,CASNRPYNEQFF
NA,TRBV30,NA,CAWRATYNEQFF
NA,TRBV10-2,TRBD2,CASSGTSGRRSSYNEQFF
NA,TRBV25-1,NA,CASSERQGQDYEQYF
NA,TRBV5-1,TRBD1,CASSFRTGDYGYTF
NA,TRBV6-5,NA,CASSYLRGVRTEAFF